The entry that follows covers one TCR beta chain sequence. It was with 60 Vbeta and 13 Jbeta primers that the PCR ran. The method was immunoSEQ multiplex PCR; TCRdb's version includes in-frame clones alone and lacks a portion of them. The repertoire holds about 18,000 clones, more than 65% seen once, with 3.7% in the top ten. The data originate from a study of cytomegalovirus exposure and HLA in healthy donors. This receptor was taken from a man younger than 35 in good health and CMV-seronegative. Specimen: PBMCs.

This CDR3 is CASSNRGDIKGNTIYF. CDR3 DNA sequence: TGTGCCAGCAGCAATAGGGGCGACATAAAAGGAAACACCATATATTTT. The V gene is TRBV6-6, the J gene TRBJ1-3, with a tentative D call TRBD1 (5 bases). Trimming shortened V by 6 bases and J by 4 bases, and 19 bases separated the two germline ends. This CDR3 comprises 16 residues. The germline V gene encodes CDR1 MNHNY and CDR2 SVGAGI (reference sequence).